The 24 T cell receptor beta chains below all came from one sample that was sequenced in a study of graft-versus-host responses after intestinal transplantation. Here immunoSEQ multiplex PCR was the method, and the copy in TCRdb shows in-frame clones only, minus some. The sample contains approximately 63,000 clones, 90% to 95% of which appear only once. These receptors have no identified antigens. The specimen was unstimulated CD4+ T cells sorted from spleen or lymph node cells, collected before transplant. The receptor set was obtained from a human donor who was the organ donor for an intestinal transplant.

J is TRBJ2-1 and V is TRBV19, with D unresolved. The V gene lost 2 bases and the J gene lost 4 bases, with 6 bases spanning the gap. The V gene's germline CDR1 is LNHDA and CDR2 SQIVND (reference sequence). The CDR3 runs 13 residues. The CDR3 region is CASSIQLYNEQFF. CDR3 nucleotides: TGTGCCAGTAGTATACAGCTGTACAATGAGCAGTTCTTC.

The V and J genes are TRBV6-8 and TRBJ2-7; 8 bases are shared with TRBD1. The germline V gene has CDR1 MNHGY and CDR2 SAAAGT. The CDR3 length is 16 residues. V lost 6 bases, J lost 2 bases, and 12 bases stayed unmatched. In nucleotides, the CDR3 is TGTGCCAGCAGCCCCCCTCGGACAGGGATCCCCTACGAGCAGTACTTC. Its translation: CASSPPRTGIPYEQYF.

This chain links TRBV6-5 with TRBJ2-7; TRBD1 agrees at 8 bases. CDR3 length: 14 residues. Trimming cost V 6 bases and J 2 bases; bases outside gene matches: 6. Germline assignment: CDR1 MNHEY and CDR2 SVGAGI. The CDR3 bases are TGTGCCAGCAGGTTCCGGGACAGGACCTACGAGCAGTACTTC. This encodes CASRFRDRTYEQYF.

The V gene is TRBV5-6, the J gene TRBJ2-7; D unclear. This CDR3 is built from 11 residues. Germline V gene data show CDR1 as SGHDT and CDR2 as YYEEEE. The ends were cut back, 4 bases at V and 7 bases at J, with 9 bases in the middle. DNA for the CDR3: TGTGCCAGCAGCCTAAATCTAGAGCAGTACTTC. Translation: CASSLNLEQYF.

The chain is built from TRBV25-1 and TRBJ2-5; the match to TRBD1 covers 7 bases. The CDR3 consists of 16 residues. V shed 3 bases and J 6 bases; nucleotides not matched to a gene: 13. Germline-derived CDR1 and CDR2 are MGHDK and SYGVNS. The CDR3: CASSDLASTGVKTQYF. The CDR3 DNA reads TGTGCCAGCAGTGATTTGGCCTCCACAGGGGTAAAGACCCAGTACTTC. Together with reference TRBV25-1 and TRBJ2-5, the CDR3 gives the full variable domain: EADIYQTPRYLVIGTGKKITLECSQTMGHDKMYWYQQDPGMELHLIHYSYGVNSTEKGDLSSESTVSRIRTEHFPLTLESARPSHTSQYLCASSDLASTGVKTQYFGPGTRLLVL.

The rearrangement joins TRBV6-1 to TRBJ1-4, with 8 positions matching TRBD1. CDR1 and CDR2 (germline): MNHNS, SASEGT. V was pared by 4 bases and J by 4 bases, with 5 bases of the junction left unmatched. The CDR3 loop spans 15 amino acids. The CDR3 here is CASSAGQGYNEKLFF. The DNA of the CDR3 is TGTGCCAGCAGTGCCGGACAGGGCTATAATGAAAAACTGTTTTTT.

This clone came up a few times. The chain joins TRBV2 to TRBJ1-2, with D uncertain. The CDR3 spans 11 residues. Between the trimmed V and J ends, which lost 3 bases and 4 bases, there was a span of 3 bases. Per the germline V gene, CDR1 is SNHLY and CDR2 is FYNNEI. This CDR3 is CASSDLYGYTF. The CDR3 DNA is TGTGCCAGCAGTGACCTCTATGGCTACACCTTC.

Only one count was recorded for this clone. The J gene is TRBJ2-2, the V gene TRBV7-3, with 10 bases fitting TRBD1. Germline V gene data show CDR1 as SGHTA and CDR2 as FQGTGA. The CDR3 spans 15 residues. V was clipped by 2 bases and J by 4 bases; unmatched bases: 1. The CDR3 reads CASSLDRGRTGELFF. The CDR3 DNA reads TGTGCCAGCAGCTTAGACAGGGGGCGCACCGGGGAGCTGTTTTTT.

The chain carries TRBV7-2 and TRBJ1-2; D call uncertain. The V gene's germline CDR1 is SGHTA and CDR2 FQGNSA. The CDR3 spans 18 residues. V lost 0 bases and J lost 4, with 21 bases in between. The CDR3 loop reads CASSLAKLGRAGSYGYTF. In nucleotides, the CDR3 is TGTGCCAGCAGCTTAGCCAAACTTGGTAGGGCAGGTAGCTATGGCTACACCTTC.

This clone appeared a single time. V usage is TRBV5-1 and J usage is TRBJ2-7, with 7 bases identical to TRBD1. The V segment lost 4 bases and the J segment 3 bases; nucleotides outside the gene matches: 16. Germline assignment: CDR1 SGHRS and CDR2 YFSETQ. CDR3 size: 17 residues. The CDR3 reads CASSKRSYRGPLYEQYF. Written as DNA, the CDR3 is TGCGCCAGCAGCAAGAGGTCTTACAGGGGACCCCTCTACGAGCAGTACTTC.

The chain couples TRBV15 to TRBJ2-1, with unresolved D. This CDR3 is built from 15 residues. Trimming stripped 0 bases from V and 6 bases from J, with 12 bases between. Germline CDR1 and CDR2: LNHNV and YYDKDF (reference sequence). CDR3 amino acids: CATSREQKLLNEQFF. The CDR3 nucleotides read TGTGCCACCAGCAGAGAACAGAAACTCCTCAATGAGCAGTTCTTC.

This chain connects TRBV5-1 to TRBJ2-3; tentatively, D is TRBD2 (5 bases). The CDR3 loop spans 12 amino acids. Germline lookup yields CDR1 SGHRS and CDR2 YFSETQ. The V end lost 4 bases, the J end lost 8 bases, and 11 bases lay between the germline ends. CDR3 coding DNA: TGCGCCAGCAGCCCCTTTGGAGGTACGCAGTATTTT. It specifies CASSPFGGTQYF. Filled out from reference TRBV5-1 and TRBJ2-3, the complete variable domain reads KAGVTQTPRYLIKTRGQQVTLSCSPISGHRSVSWYQQTPGQGLQFLFEYFSETQRNKGNFPGRFSGRQFSNSRSEMNVSTLELGDSALYLCASSPFGGTQYFGPGTRLTVL.

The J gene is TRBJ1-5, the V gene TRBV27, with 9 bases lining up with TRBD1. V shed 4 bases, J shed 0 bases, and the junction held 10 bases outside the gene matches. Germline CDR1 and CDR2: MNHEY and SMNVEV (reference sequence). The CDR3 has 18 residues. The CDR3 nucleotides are TGTGCCAGCAGTTCCGGGACAGGGAAACCTTATAGCAATCAGCCCCAGCATTTT. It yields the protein CASSSGTGKPYSNQPQHF.

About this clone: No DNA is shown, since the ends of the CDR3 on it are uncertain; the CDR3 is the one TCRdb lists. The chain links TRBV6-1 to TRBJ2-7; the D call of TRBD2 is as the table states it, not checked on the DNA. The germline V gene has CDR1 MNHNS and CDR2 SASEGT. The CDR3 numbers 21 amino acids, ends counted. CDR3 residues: CASSERGGAPTSSTSGRAPVF.

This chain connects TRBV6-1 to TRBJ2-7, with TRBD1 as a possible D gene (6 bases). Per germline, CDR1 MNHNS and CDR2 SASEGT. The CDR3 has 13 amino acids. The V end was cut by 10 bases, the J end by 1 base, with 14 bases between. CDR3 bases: TGTGCCAACCCTTCCAGGGGATCCTACGAGCAGTACTTC. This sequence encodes CANPSRGSYEQYF.

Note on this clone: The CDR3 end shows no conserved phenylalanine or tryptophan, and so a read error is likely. The CDR3 nucleotides are TGCGCCAGCAGTGCCCCGAGGACAGGGAGGTTGGCAGATACGCAGTATCTT. It is translated as CASSAPRTGRLADTQYL. The V gene is TRBV10-2, the J gene TRBJ2-3; 8 positions agree with TRBD1. The CDR3 loop spans 17 amino acids. Trimming cost V 4 bases and J 4 bases; bases outside gene matches: 13. The germline V gene encodes CDR1 WSHSY and CDR2 SAAADI.

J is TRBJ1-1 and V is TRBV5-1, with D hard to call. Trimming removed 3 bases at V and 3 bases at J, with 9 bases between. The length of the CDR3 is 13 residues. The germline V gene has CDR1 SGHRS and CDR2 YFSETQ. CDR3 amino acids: CASSWFGDTEAFF. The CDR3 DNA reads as TGCGCCAGCAGCTGGTTCGGGGACACTGAAGCTTTCTTT.

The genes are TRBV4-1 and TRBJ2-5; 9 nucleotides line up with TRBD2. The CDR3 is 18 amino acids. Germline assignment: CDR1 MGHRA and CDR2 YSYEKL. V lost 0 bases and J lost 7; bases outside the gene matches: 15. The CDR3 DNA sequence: TGCGCCAGCAGCCAAGAGGTGTTGCGGGGGGGCCCCCATGTGACCCAGTACTTC. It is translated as CASSQEVLRGGPHVTQYF.

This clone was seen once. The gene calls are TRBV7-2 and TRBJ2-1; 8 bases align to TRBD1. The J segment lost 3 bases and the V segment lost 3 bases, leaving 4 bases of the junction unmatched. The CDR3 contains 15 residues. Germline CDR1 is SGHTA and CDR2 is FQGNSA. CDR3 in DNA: TGTGCCAGCAGCTTGTACAGGGGGGACTACAATGAGCAGTTCTTC. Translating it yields CASSLYRGDYNEQFF.

The CDR3 nucleotides read TGTGCCAGCAGCCGAAGTCAAGAGACCCAGTACTTC. As protein: CASSRSQETQYF. The chain links TRBV7-2 to TRBJ2-5, with D hard to call. CDR1 is SGHTA, CDR2 FQGNSA, per germline. This CDR3 has 12 residues. Trimming shortened V by 5 bases and J by 2 bases, and 6 bases separated the two germline ends.

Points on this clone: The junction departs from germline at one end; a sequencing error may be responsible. CDR3 nucleotide sequence: TGTGCCAGCAGCGTAGAGGGGAGTGGCTACACCTTC. Translating it yields CASSVEGSGYTF. The chain is built from TRBV11-2 and TRBJ1-2, with TRBD1 as a possible D gene (5 bases). CDR1 is SGHAT and CDR2 is FQNNGV in the germline V gene. CDR3 size: 12 residues.

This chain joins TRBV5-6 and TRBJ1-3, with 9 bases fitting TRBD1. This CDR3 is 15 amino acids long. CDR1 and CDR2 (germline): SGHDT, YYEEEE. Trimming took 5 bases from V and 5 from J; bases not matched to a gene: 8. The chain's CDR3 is CASSYLGQGRNTIYF. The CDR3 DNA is TGTGCCAGCAGTTACCTGGGACAGGGACGAAACACCATATATTTT.

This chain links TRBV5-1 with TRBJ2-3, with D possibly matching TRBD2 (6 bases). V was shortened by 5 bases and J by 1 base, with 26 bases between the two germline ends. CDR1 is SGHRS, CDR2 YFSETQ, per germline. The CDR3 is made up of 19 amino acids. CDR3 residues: CASSIGGLATAAGTDTQYF. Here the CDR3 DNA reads TGCGCCAGCAGTATTGGCGGGCTAGCGACAGCTGCTGGCACAGATACGCAGTATTTT.

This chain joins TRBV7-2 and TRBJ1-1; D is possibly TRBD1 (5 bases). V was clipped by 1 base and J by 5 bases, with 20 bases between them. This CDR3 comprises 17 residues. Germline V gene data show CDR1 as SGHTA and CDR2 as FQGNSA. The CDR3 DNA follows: TGTGCCAGCAGCTTAGTACGATCCCTCAGGGTAAAGACTGAAGCTTTCTTT. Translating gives CASSLVRSLRVKTEAFF. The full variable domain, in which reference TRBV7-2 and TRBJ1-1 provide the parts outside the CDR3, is GAGVSQSPSNKVTEKGKDVELRCDPISGHTALYWYRQSLGQGLEFLIYFQGNSAPDKSGLPSDRFSAERTGGSVSTLTIQRTQQEDSAVYLCASSLVRSLRVKTEAFFGQGTRLTVV.